The sequence of this T cell receptor beta chain was determined in a study of blood T cell repertoires in COVID-19. There are 13 residues in the CDR3. In germline, CDR1 is WSHSY, CDR2 SAAADI. V lost 8 bases, J lost 0 bases, and 4 bases stayed unmatched. Profiled with immunoSEQ multiplex PCR; TCRdb holds only in-frame clones, not every one. This table holds some 120,000 clones, almost 85% found once. The chain joins TRBV10-2 to TRBJ2-7, with TRBD1 matching 7 bases. The sequence was obtained from a human donor in a cohort sampled during active COVID-19. The sequenced material came from peripheral blood. The CDR3 spells CASRDSSSYEQYF. CDR3 in DNA: TGCGCCAGCCGGGACAGTAGCTCCTACGAGCAGTACTTC.